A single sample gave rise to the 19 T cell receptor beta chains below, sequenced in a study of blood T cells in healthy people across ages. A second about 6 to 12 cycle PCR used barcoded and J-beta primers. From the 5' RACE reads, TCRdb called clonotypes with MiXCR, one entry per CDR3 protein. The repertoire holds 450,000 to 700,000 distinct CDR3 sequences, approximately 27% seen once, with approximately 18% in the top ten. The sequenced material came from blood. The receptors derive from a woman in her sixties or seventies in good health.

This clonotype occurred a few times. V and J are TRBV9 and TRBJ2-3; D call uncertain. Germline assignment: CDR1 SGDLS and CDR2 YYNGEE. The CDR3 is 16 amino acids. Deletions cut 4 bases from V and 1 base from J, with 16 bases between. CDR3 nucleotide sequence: TGTGCCAGCAGCCCTCAGAGAAGAAGGGGCACAGATACGCAGTATTTT. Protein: CASSPQRRRGTDTQYF.

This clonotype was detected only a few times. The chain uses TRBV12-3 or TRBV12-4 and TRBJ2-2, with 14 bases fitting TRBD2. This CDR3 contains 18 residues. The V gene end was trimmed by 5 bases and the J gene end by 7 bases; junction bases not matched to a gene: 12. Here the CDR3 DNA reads TGTGCCAGCAGTCTAACTTCGACTAGCGGGGGGGCTATCGGGGAGCTGTTTTTT. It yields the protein CASSLTSTSGGAIGELFF.

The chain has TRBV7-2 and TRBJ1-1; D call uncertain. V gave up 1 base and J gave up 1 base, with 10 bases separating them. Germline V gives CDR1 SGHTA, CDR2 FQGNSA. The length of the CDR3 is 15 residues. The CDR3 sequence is CASSLEGRQNTEAFF. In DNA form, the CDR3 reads TGTGCCAGCAGCTTAGAGGGCAGACAGAACACTGAAGCTTTCTTT. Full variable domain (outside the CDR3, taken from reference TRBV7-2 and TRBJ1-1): GAGVSQSPSNKVTEKGKDVELRCDPISGHTALYWYRQSLGQGLEFLIYFQGNSAPDKSGLPSDRFSAERTGGSVSTLTIQRTQQEDSAVYLCASSLEGRQNTEAFFGQGTRLTVV.

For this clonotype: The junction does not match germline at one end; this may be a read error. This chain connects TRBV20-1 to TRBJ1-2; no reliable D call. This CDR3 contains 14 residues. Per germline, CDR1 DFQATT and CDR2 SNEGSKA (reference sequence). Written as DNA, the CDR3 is TGCAATGCTAGAGATCGCGGCTCGAACTATGGCTACACCTTC. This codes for CNARDRGSNYGYTF.

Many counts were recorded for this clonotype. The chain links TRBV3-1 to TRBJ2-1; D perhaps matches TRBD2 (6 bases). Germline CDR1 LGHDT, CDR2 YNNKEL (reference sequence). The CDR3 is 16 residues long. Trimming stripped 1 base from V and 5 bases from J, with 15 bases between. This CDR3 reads CASSQGLSGGNNEQFF. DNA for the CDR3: TGTGCCAGCAGCCAAGGCCTCAGTGGGGGGAACAATGAGCAGTTCTTC.

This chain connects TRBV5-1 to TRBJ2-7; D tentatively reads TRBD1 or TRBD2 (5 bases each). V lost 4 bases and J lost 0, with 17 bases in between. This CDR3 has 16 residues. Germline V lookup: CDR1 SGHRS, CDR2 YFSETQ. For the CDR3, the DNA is TGCGCCAGCAGCCCCGATGGGGGTAGGGGCTCCTACGAGCAGTACTTC. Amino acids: CASSPDGGRGSYEQYF.

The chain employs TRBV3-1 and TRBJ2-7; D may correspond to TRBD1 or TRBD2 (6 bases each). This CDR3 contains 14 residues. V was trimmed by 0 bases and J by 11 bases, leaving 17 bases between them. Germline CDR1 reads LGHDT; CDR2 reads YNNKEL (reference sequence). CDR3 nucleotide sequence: TGTGCCAGCAGCCAAGATCCGGGGGCCAAGGTGAAGTACTTC. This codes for CASSQDPGAKVKYF.

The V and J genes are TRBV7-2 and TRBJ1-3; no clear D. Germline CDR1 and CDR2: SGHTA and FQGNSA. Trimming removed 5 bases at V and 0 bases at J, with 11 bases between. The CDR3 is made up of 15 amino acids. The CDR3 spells CASSIQSLSGNTIYF. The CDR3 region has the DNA TGTGCCAGCAGCATACAGAGCCTCTCTGGAAACACCATATATTTT.

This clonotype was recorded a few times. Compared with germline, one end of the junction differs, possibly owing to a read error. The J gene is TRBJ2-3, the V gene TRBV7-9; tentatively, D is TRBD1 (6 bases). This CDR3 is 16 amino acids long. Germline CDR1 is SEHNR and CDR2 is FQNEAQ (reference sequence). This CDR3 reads CASSPIWDTSTDTQSF. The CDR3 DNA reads TGTGCCAGCAGCCCGATATGGGACACAAGCACAGATACGCAGTCTTTT.

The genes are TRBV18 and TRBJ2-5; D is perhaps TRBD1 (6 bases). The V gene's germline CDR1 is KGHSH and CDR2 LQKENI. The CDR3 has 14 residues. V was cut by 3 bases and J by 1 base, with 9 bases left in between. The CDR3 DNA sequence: TGTGCCAGCTCACCGGGACATTTCCAAGAGACCCAGTACTTC. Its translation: CASSPGHFQETQYF.

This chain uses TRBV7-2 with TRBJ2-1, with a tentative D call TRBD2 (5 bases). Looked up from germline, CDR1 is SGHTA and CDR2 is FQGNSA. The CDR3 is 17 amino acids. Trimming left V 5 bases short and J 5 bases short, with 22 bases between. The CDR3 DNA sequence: TGTGCCAGCAGCCTAGGAGGTGGCTACGTACGTAACAATGAGCAGTTCTTC. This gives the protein CASSLGGGYVRNNEQFF.

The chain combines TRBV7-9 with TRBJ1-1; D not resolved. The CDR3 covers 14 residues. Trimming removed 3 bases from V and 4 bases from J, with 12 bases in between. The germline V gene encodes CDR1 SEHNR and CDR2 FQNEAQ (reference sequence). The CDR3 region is CASSFGTISTEAFF. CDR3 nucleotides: TGTGCCAGCAGCTTCGGTACCATTTCCACTGAAGCTTTCTTT.

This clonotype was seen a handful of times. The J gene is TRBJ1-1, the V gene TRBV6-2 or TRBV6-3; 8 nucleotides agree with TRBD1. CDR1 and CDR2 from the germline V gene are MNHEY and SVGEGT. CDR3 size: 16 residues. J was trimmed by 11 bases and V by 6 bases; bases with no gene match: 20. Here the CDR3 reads CASSPEPWTGRTDAFF. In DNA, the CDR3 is TGTGCCAGCAGCCCGGAACCCTGGACAGGGCGGACGGATGCTTTCTTT.

CDR3 sequence: CASRFSSGAYNEQFF. The CDR3 DNA is TGTGCCAGCAGGTTCTCTAGCGGAGCCTACAATGAGCAGTTCTTC. The V and J genes are TRBV7-9 and TRBJ2-1; TRBD2 agrees at 7 bases. CDR1 SEHNR and CDR2 FQNEAQ come from the germline V gene (reference sequence). This CDR3 has 15 residues. The J segment lost 2 bases and the V segment lost 6 bases, leaving 7 bases of the junction unmatched.

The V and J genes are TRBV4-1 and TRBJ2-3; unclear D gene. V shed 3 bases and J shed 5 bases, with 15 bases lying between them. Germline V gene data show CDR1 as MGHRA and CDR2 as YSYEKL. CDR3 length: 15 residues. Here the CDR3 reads CASSQGWAVRDTQYF. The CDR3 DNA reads TGCGCCAGCAGCCAGGGGTGGGCAGTCAGAGATACGCAGTATTTT.

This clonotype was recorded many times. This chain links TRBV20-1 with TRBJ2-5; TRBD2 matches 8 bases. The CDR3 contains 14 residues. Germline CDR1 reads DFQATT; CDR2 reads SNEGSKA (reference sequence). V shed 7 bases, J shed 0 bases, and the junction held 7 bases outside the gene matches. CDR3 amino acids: CSGSGGANQETQYF. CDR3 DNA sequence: TGCAGTGGTTCCGGGGGGGCGAACCAAGAGACCCAGTACTTC.

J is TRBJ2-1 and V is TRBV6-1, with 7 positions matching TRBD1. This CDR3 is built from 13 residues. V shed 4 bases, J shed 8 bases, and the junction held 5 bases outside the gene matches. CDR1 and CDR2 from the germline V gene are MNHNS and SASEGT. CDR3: CASSGETGYEQFF. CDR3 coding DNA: TGTGCCAGCAGTGGAGAGACAGGGTATGAGCAGTTCTTC.

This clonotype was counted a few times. The CDR3 DNA reads as TGTGCCAGCAGCTTTGGTACAGGGGTAAGGCAGCCCCAGCATTTT. The encoded protein is CASSFGTGVRQPQHF. This rearrangement joins TRBV7-2 to TRBJ1-5; 7 bases agree with TRBD1. The germline V gene encodes CDR1 SGHTA and CDR2 FQGNSA. This CDR3 region has 15 residues. J gave up 7 bases and V 3 bases, and 9 bases lay outside the gene matches.

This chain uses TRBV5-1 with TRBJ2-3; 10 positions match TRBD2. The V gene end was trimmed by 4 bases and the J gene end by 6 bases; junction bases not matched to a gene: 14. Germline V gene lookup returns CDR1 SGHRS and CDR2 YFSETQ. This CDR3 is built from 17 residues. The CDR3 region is CASSPANLAGGRDTQYF. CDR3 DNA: TGCGCCAGCAGCCCGGCCAATTTAGCGGGGGGCCGGGATACGCAGTATTTT. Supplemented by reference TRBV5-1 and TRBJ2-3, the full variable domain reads KAGVTQTPRYLIKTRGQQVTLSCSPISGHRSVSWYQQTPGQGLQFLFEYFSETQRNKGNFPGRFSGRQFSNSRSEMNVSTLELGDSALYLCASSPANLAGGRDTQYFGPGTRLTVL.